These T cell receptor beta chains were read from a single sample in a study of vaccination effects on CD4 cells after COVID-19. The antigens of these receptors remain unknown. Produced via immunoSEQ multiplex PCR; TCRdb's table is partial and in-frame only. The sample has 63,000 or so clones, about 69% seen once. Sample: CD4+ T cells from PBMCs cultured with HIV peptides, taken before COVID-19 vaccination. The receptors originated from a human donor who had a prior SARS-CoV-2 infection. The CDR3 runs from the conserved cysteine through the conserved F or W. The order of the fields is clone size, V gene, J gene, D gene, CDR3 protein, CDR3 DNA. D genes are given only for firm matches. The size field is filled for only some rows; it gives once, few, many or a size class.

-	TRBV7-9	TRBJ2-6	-	CASSSPRPGRGANVLTF	TGTGCCAGCAGCTCCCCCCGCCCGGGGCGCGGGGCCAACGTCCTGACTTTC
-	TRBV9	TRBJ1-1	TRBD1	CASNPSGQTNTEAFF	TGTGCCAGCAACCCCTCGGGACAGACTAACACTGAAGCTTTCTTT
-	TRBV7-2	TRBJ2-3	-	CASSLANGAHTQYF	TGTGCCAGCAGCTTAGCTAATGGCGCGCATACGCAGTATTTT
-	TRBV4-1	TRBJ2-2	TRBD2	CASSHPTGLAGASGTGELFF	TGCGCCAGCAGCCACCCTACGGGACTAGCGGGGGCCTCGGGCACCGGGGAGCTGTTTTTT
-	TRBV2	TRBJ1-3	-	CASVGTRGENTIYF	TGTGCCAGCGTGGGGACCCGGGGGGAAAACACCATATATTTT
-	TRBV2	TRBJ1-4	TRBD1	CASKDRGEKLFF	TGTGCCAGCAAGGACAGGGGTGAAAAACTGTTTTTT
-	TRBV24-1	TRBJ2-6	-	CATSDIRGTGANVLTF	TGTGCCACCAGTGATATACGCGGTACTGGGGCCAACGTCCTGACTTTC
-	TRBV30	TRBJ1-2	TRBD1	CAWRREGARVGYGYTF	TGTGCCTGGAGGCGGGAGGGGGCAAGGGTGGGCTATGGCTACACCTTC
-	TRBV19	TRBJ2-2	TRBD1	CASTTGTGGTGELFF	TGTGCCAGTACTACCGGGACAGGGGGAACCGGGGAGCTGTTTTTT
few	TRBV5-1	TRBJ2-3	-	CASSLAGMSTDTQYF	TGCGCCAGCAGCTTGGCCGGAATGAGCACAGATACGCAGTATTTT
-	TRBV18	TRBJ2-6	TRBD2	CASSPLSLAGSSGANVLTF	TGTGCCAGCTCACCACTTTCCCTAGCGGGAAGCTCTGGGGCCAACGTCCTGACTTTC
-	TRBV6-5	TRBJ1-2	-	CASSALRRSYGYTF	TGTGCCAGCAGCGCTTTGCGGAGATCCTATGGCTACACCTTC
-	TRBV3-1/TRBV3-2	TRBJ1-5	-	CASSQDTVSGQPQHF	TGTGCCAGCAGCCAAGATACGGTTTCTGGTCAGCCCCAGCATTTT
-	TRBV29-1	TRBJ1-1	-	CSVAHNRDEAFF	TGCAGCGTTGCGCATAACAGAGATGAAGCTTTCTTT
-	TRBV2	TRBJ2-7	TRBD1	CASTRDSNYEQYF	TGTGCCAGCACCAGGGACAGCAACTACGAGCAGTACTTC
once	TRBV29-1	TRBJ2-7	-	CSGGHLGGEQYF	TGCAGCGGTGGACACCTTGGCGGCGAGCAGTACTTC
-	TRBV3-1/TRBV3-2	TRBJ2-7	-	CASSQASLGEQYF	TGTGCCAGCAGCCAGGCCTCCCTCGGCGAGCAGTACTTC
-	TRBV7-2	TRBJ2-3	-	CASSLYSLALATQYF	TGTGCCAGCAGCTTATATAGTCTAGCGTTGGCTACGCAGTATTTT
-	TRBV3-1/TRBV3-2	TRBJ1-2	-	CASSQLRFTGTSGSGGYTF	TGTGCCAGCAGCCAACTACGCTTTACGGGGACCTCGGGGAGTGGGGGCTACACCTTC
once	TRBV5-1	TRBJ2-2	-	CASSLDSTGELFF	TGCGCCAGCAGCTTGGACAGCACCGGGGAGCTGTTTTTT
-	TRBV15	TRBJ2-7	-	CATSRGQGLTSSYEQYF	TGTGCCACCAGCAGAGGACAGGGACTGACGAGCTCCTACGAGCAGTACTTC
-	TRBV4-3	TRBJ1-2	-	CASSQEVGSHYGYTF	TGCGCCAGCAGCCAAGAAGTTGGGAGCCACTATGGCTACACCTTC
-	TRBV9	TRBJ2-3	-	CASSVEMGSTDTQYF	TGTGCCAGCAGCGTAGAGATGGGTAGCACAGATACGCAGTATTTT
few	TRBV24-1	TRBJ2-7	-	CATSDLTGVGEQYF	TGTGCCACCAGTGATTTGACGGGAGTAGGTGAGCAGTACTTC
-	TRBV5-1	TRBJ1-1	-	CASSISLMGQMNTEAFF	TGCGCCAGCAGCATCAGCCTTATGGGACAAATGAACACTGAAGCTTTCTTT
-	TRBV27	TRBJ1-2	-	CASSLSGGGINGYTF	TGTGCCAGCAGTTTAAGTGGGGGGGGCATCAATGGCTACACCTTC
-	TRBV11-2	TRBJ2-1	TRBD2	CASSLGWGGRASFEQFF	TGTGCCAGCAGCTTAGGGTGGGGCGGGAGGGCATCTTTTGAGCAGTTCTTC
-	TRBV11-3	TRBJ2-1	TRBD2	CASTIGTSGSNEQFF	TGTGCCAGCACCATAGGGACTAGCGGGAGCAATGAGCAGTTCTTC
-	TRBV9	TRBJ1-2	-	CASSVLGQSPNYGYTF	TGTGCCAGCAGCGTTTTAGGACAGTCGCCAAACTATGGCTACACCTTC
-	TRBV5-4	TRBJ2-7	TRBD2	CASSSQGLAEYEQYF	TGTGCCAGCAGCTCCCAGGGACTAGCGGAATACGAGCAGTACTTC
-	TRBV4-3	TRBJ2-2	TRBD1	CASSPRDRGLDTGELFF	TGCGCCAGCAGCCCGCGGGACAGGGGGCTCGACACCGGGGAGCTGTTTTTT
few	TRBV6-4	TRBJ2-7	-	CARIRGASTYEQYF	TGTGCCAGAATTAGGGGGGCCAGCACCTACGAGCAGTACTTC
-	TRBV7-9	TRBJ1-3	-	CASRNQAGSNTIYF	TGTGCCAGCAGGAACCAGGCTGGTTCTAACACCATATATTTT
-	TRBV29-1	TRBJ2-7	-	CSVVPGGYEQYF	TGCAGCGTTGTACCGGGTGGGTACGAGCAGTACTTC
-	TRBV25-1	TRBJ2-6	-	CASSDSGAGANVLTF	TGTGCCAGCAGTGATTCTGGGGCTGGGGCCAACGTCCTGACTTTC
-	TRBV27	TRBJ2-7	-	CASSLSGGEQYF	TGTGCCAGCAGTTTATCCGGCGGCGAGCAGTACTTC
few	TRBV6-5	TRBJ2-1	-	CASSYSVNRVEQFF	TGTGCCAGCAGTTACTCGGTGAACAGGGTCGAGCAGTTCTTC
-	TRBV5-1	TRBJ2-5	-	CASSLNGETQYF	TGCGCCAGCAGCTTGAATGGGGAGACCCAGTACTTC
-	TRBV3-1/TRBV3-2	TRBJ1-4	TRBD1	CASSPGQGSYEKLFF	TGTGCCAGCAGCCCCGGACAGGGATCATATGAAAAACTGTTTTTT
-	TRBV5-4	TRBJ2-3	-	CASSLQGWDTQYF	TGTGCCAGCAGCTTGCAGGGGTGGGATACGCAGTATTTT
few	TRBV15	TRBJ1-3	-	CATSTVSGNTIYF	TGTGCCACCTCGACAGTCTCTGGAAACACCATATATTTT
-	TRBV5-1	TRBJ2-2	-	CASSLRSYTGELFF	TGCGCCAGCAGCCTACGGTCTTACACCGGGGAGCTGTTTTTT
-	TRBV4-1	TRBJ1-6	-	CASSQLRNSPLHF	TGCGCCAGCAGCCAATTACGGAATTCACCCCTCCACTTT
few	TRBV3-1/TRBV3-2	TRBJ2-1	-	CASSHGQVYNEQFF	TGTGCCAGCAGCCACGGGCAGGTCTACAATGAGCAGTTCTTC
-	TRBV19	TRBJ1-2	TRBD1	CASSPGGGAGYGYTF	TGTGCCAGTAGCCCCGGAGGGGGCGCCGGCTATGGCTACACCTTC
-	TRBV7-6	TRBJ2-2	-	CASSFPPEGTGELFF	TGTGCCAGCAGCTTCCCCCCCGAGGGCACCGGGGAGCTGTTTTTT
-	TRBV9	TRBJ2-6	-	CASSVRRSDGANVLTF	TGTGCCAGCAGCGTAAGACGGTCCGATGGGGCCAACGTCCTGACTTTC
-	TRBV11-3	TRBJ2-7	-	CASSSTRTGEQYF	TGTGCCAGCAGCTCGACTAGGACGGGTGAGCAGTACTTC